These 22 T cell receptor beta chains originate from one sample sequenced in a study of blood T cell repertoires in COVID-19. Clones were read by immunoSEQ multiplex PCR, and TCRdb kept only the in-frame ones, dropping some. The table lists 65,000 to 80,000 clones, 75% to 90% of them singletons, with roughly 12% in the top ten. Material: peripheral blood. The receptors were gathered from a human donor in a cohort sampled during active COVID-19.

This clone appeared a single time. The CDR3 loop reads CASSYSGTSGRGNIQYF. CDR3 nucleotides: TGTGCCAGCAGTTACTCCGGGACTAGCGGGCGAGGGAACATTCAGTACTTC. The chain employs TRBV6-2 or TRBV6-3 and TRBJ2-4, with 12 bases aligning to TRBD2. J gave up 7 bases and V 0 bases, and 7 bases lay outside the gene matches. The V gene's germline CDR1 is MNHEY and CDR2 SVGEGT. This CDR3 has 17 amino acids.

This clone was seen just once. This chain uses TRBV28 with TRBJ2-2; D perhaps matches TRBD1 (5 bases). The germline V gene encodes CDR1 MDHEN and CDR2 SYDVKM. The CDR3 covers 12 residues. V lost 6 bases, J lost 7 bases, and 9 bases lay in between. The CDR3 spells CASRRQFGELFF. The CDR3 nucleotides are TGTGCCAGCAGAAGACAGTTCGGGGAGCTGTTTTTT.

CDR3 loop: CASSSGPIYEQYF. The CDR3, as DNA: TGTGCCAGCAGCTCAGGTCCTATATACGAGCAGTACTTC. The chain recombines TRBV5-5 with TRBJ2-7; no clear D. The V end lost 3 bases, the J end lost 4 bases, and 11 bases lay between the germline ends. Germline values: CDR1 SGHKS, CDR2 YYEKEE (reference sequence). This CDR3 spans 13 amino acids.

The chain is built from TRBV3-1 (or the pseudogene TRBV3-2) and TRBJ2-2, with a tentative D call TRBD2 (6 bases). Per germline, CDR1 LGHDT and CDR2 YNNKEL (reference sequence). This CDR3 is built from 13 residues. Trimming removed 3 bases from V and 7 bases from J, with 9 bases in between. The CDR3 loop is CASSQRGNGELFF. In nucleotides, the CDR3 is TGTGCCAGCAGCCAGCGGGGCAACGGGGAGCTGTTTTTT.

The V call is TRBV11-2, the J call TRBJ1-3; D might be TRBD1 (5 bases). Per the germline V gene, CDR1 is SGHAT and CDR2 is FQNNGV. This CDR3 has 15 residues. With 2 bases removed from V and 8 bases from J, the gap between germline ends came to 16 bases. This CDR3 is CASSLQIARVDTIYF. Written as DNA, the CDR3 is TGTGCCAGCAGCTTACAGATCGCCAGGGTCGACACCATATATTTT.

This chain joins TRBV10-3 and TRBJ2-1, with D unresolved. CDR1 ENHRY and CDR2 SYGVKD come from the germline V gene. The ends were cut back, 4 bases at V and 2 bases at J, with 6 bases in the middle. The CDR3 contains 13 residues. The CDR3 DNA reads TGTGCCATCAGTGTCGACACCTACAATGAGCAGTTCTTC. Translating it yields CAISVDTYNEQFF.

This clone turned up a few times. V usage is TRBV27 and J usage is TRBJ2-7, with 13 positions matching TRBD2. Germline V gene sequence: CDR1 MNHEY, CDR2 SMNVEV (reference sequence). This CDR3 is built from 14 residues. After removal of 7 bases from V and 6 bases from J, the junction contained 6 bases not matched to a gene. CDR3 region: CASTQRTSGSEQYF. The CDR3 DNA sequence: TGTGCCAGCACCCAACGGACTAGCGGGAGCGAGCAGTACTTC.

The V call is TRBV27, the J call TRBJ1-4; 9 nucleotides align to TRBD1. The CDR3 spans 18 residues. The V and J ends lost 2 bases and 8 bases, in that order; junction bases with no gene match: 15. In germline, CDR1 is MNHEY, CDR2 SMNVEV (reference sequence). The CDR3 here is CASSLGIGQGRVGEKLFF. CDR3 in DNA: TGTGCCAGCAGTTTAGGGATCGGACAGGGGCGAGTTGGAGAAAAACTGTTTTTT.

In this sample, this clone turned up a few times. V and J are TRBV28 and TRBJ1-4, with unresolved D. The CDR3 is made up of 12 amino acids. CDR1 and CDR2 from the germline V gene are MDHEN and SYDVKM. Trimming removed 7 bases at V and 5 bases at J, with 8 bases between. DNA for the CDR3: TGTGCCAGCAACAGCCGGAATGAAAAACTGTTTTTT. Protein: CASNSRNEKLFF.

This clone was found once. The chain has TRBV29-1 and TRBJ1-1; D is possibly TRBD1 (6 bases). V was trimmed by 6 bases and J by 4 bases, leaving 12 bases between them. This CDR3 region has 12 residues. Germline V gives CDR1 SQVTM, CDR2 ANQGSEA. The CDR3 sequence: CSVNRDGTEAFF. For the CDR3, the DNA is TGCAGCGTAAACAGGGATGGCACTGAAGCTTTCTTT.

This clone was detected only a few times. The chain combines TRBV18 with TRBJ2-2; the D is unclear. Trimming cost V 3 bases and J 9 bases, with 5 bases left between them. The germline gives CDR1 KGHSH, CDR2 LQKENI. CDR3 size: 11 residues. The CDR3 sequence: CASSPNRELFF. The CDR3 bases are TGTGCCAGCTCACCTAATAGGGAGCTGTTTTTT.

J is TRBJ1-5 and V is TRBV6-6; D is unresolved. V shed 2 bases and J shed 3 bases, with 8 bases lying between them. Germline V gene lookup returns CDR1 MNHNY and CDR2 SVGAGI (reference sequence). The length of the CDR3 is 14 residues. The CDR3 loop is CASSYEGINQPQHF. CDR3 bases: TGTGCCAGCAGTTACGAGGGTATCAATCAGCCCCAGCATTTT.

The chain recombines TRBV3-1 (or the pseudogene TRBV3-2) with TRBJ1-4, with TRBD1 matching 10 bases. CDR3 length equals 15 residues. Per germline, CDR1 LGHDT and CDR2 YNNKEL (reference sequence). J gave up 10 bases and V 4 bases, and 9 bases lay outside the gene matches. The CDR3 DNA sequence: TGTGCCAGCAGCCCAACGGGACAGGGGATGGGAAAACTGTTTTTT. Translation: CASSPTGQGMGKLFF.

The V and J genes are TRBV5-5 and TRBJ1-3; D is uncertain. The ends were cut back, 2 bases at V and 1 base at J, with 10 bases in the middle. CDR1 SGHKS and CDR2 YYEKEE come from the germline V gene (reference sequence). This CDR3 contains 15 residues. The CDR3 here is CASSFMVASGNTIYF. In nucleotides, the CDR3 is TGTGCCAGCAGCTTTATGGTGGCATCTGGAAACACCATATATTTT.

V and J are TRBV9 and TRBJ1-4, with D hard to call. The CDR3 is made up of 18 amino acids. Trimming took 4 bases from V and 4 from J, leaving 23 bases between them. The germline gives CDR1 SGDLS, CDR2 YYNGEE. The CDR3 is CASSPHSSNEVGNEKLFF. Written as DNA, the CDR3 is TGTGCCAGCAGCCCTCACTCGTCCAATGAGGTCGGTAATGAAAAACTGTTTTTT.

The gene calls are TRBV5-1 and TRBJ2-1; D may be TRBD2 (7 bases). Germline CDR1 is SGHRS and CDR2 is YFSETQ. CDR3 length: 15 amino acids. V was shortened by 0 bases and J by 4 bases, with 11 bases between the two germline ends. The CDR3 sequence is CASSLVAGAYNEQFF. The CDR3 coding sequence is TGCGCCAGCAGCTTGGTGGCGGGGGCTTACAATGAGCAGTTCTTC.

The CDR3 protein is CASSLTRVNEKLFF. The CDR3 DNA reads TGTGCCAGCAGCCTAACCAGGGTTAATGAAAAACTGTTTTTT. The J gene is TRBJ1-4, the V gene TRBV6-5; D is possibly TRBD1 (5 bases). Germline CDR1 reads MNHEY; CDR2 reads SVGAGI. Trimming shortened V by 6 bases and J by 4 bases, and 12 bases separated the two germline ends. The CDR3 sequence is 14 residues long.

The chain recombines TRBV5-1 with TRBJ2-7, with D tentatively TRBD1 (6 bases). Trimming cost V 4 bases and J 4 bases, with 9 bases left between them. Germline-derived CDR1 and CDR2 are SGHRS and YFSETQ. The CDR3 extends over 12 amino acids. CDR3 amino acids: CASSQQGYEQYF. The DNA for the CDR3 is TGCGCCAGCAGCCAGCAGGGGTACGAGCAGTACTTC.

CDR3 protein: CASTLAVGNTEAFF. The CDR3 nucleotides are TGCGCCAGCACCCTCGCGGTGGGTAACACTGAAGCTTTCTTT. The rearrangement joins TRBV5-1 to TRBJ1-1; D is unclear. Germline V CDR1 and CDR2: SGHRS, YFSETQ. The V and J ends lost 6 bases and 2 bases respectively, with 14 bases between them. The CDR3 consists of 14 residues.

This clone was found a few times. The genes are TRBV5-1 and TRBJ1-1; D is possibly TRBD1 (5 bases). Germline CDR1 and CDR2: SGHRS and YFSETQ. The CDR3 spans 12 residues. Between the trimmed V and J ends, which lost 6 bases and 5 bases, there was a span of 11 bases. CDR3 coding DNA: TGCGCCAGCATAGGGCAGGGAACTGAAGCTTTCTTT. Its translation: CASIGQGTEAFF.

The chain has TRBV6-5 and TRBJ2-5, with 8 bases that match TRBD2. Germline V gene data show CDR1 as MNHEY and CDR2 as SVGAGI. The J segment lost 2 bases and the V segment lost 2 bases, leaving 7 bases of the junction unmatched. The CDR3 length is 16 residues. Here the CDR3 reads CASSYGLSGVQETQYF. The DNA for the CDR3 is TGTGCCAGCAGTTACGGGCTTAGCGGGGTACAAGAGACCCAGTACTTC.

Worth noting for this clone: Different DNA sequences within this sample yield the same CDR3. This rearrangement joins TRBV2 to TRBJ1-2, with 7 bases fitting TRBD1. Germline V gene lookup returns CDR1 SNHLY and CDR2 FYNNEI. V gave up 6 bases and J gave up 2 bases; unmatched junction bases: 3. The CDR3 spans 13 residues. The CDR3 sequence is CASSTTGNYGYTF. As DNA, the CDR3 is TGTGCCAGCAGCACGACAGGGAACTATGGCTACACCTTC.